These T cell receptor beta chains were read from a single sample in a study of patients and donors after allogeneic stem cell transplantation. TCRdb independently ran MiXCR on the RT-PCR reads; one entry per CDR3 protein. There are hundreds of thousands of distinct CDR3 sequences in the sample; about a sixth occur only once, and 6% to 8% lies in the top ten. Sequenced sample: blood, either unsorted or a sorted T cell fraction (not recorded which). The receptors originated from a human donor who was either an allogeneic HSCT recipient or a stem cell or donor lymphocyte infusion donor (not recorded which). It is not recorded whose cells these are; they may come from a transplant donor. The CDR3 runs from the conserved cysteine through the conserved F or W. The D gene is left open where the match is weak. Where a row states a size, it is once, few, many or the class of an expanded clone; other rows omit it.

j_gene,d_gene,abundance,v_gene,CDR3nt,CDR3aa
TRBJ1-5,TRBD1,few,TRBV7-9,TGTGCCAGCAGCTCTGACAGGGACAATCAGCCCCAGCATTTT,CASSSDRDNQPQHF
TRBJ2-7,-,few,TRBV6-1,TGTGCCAGCAGCCGCCGAGGGACACACGTTTACGAGCAGTACTTC,CASSRRGTHVYEQYF
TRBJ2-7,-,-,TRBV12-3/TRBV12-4,TGTGCCAGCAGTTTCAACAGGGCTCACTACGAGCAGTACTTC,CASSFNRAHYEQYF
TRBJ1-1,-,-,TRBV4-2,TGTGCCAGCAGCCAAGATAGCAGGCCGAACACTGAAGCTTTCTTT,CASSQDSRPNTEAFF
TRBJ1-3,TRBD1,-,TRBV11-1,TGTGCCAGCAGCTTAGTACTGTCCAGGGGGACCTCTGGAAACACCATATATTTT,CASSLVLSRGTSGNTIYF
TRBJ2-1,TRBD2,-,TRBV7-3,TGTGCCAGCAGCTTAGGGCCTAGCGGGGGCCTTTACAATGAGCAGTTCTTC,CASSLGPSGGLYNEQFF
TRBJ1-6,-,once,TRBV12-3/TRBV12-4,TGTGCCAGCAGTTCAGGGTATTGGGATTCACCCCTCCACTTT,CASSSGYWDSPLHF
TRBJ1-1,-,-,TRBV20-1,TGCAGTGCTACCGGGGGCCCTAACACTGAAGCTTTCTTT,CSATGGPNTEAFF
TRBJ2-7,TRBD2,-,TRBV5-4,TGTGCCAGCAGCCTCCGGACTAGCGCTAGCTCCTACGAGCAGTACTTC,CASSLRTSASSYEQYF
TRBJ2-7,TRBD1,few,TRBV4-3,TGCGCCAGCAGCCAAGACGGGACAGCTTTCTCCTACGAGCAGTACTTC,CASSQDGTAFSYEQYF
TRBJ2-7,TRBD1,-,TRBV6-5,TGTGCCAGCAGTTCCCCCCGTGGGGGACAGGTGAACTACGAGCAGTACTTC,CASSSPRGGQVNYEQYF
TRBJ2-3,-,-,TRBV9,TGTGCCAGCAGCACGAGGATAGCTAGGGGCACAGATACGCAGTATTTT,CASSTRIARGTDTQYF
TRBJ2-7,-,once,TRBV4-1,TGCGCCAGCAGCCAAGATTCCCTTTACGAGCAGTACTTC,CASSQDSLYEQYF
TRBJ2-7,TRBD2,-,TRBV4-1,TGCGCCAGCAGCCAAGTCGGTCCGGGGGGGAAGGACGAGCAGTACTTC,CASSQVGPGGKDEQYF
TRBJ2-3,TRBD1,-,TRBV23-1,TGCGCCAGCAGTCAAAGAAGGGACAGATGCACAGATACGCAGTATTTT,CASSQRRDRCTDTQYF
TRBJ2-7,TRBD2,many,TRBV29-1,TGCAGCGTCACTAGCGGGAGTGTATACGAGCAGTACTTC,CSVTSGSVYEQYF
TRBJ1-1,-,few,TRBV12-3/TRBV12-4,TGTGCCAGCAGTTTTGACCCCGGAACTGAAGCTTTCTTT,CASSFDPGTEAFF
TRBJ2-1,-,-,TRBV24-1,TGTGCCACCAGTATCGGTCTCGATGAGCAGTTCTTC,CATSIGLDEQFF
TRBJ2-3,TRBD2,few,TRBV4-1,TGCGCCAGCAGCCAAGGGGCTAGCGGAAAGAGCACAGATACGCAGTATTTT,CASSQGASGKSTDTQYF
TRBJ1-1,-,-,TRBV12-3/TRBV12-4,TGTGCCAGCAGTCCCCTCAGGGGAGGGGGAGGGCCCAGCGAAGCTTTCTTT,CASSPLRGGGGPSEAFF
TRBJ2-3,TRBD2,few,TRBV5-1,TGCGCCAGCAGCACCCCGACTAGCGGCTACACAGATACGCAGTATTTT,CASSTPTSGYTDTQYF
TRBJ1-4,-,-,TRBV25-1,TGTGCCAGCAGTGAATATCATGTCGTGGGACGGTATGAAAAACTGTTTTTT,CASSEYHVVGRYEKLFF
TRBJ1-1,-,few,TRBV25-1,TGTGCCAGCAGCGGTAGGGGGGAGAACACTGAAGCTTTCTTT,CASSGRGENTEAFF
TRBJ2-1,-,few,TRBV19,TGTGCCAGTAGTATAGGGGACGTATACAATGAGCAGTTCTTC,CASSIGDVYNEQFF
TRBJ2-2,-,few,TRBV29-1,TGCAGCGTTCTTGGGATGAACACCGGGGAGCTGTTTTTT,CSVLGMNTGELFF
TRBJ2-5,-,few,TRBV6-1,TGTGCCAGCATCCAAGGGGGGAGACAGACCCAGTACTTC,CASIQGGRQTQYF
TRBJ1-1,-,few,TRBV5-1,TGCGCCAGCAGCTTGGCCAAAGGACACCCGAACACTGAAGCTTTCTTT,CASSLAKGHPNTEAFF
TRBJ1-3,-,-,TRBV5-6,TGTGCCAGCAGCTTGGTGGGCCCAGGAAACACCATATATTTT,CASSLVGPGNTIYF
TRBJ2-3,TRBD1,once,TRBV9,TGTGCCAGCAGCGTTGAGGTACAGGGGAGGCAGTATTTT,CASSVEVQGRQYF
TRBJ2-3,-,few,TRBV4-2,TGTGCCAGCAGCCAAGATCTGCTAGGCGACGTCGGGGATACGCAGTATTTT,CASSQDLLGDVGDTQYF
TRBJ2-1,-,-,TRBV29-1,TGCGGGGGGGGCGTCAATGAGCAGTTCTTC,CGGGVNEQFF
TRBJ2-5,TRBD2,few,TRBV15,TGTGCCACCGCGGGGGACCGCGTAGGAGAGACCCAGTACTTC,CATAGDRVGETQYF
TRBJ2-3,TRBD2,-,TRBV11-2,TGTGCCAGCAGCTTAGTCCCTACTAGCGGGGGGGCCAGAGATACGCAGTATTTT,CASSLVPTSGGARDTQYF
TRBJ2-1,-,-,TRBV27,TGTGCCAGCAGTTTGAGGGGGGGGGCCTACAATGAGCAGTTCTTC,CASSLRGGAYNEQFF
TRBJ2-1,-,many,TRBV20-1,TGCAGTGCTAGCTTGGGTCACGGAGGAGGCAATGAGCAGTTCTTC,CSASLGHGGGNEQFF
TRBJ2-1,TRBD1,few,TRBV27,TGTGCCAGCAGTTGGACAGGAACATACAATGAGCAGTTCTTC,CASSWTGTYNEQFF
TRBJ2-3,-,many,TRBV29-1,TGCAGCGTTGCCGTCCAAATATCCGAACCCACAGATACGCAGTATTTT,CSVAVQISEPTDTQYF
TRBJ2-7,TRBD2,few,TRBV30,TGTGCCTGGCGTTCCCGGACTAGCGGGGCCTACGAGCAGTACTTC,CAWRSRTSGAYEQYF
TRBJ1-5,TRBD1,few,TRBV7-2,TGTGCCAGCAGCTCAACAGGGGGGGTGGGCAATCAGCCCCAGCATTTT,CASSSTGGVGNQPQHF
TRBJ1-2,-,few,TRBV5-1,TGCGCCAGCAGCCCAGGAAAAGGTTGGGGTGGCTACACCTTC,CASSPGKGWGGYTF
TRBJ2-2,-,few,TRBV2,TGTGCCAGCCGGGGGTGGAGGAACACCGGGGAGCTGTTTTTT,CASRGWRNTGELFF
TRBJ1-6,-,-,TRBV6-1,TGTGCCAGCACTTGGGACTCAGAAAGCTCCTATAATTCACCCCTCCACTTT,CASTWDSESSYNSPLHF
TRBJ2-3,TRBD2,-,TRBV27,TGTGCCAGCAGTTCGACTAGCGGGAGATTTTCTATCACAGATACGCAGTATTTT,CASSSTSGRFSITDTQYF
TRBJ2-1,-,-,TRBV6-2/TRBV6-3,TGTGCCAGCAGCCTATACACCTCCTACAATGAGCAGTTCTTC,CASSLYTSYNEQFF
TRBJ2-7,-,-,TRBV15,TGTGCCACCAGCAGAGGGGCGGCGCTTCTGGGCGAGCAGTACTTC,CATSRGAALLGEQYF
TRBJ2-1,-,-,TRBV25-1,TGTGCCAGCAGTGAAACAAGTCGCCGGCACAATGAGCAGTTCTTC,CASSETSRRHNEQFF
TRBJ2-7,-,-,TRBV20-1,TGCAGTGCTAGTTGGGGGGCAGTCTACGAGCAGTACTTC,CSASWGAVYEQYF
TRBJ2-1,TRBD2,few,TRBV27,TGTGCCAGCACCCGCTCGGGGGGCAATGAGCAGTTCTTC,CASTRSGGNEQFF
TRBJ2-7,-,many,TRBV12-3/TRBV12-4,TGTGCCAGCAGCAAGACAGAGACCTACGAGCAGTACTTC,CASSKTETYEQYF
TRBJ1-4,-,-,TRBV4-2,TGTGCCAGCCAGGGGACGATGGAAAAACTGTTTTTT,CASQGTMEKLFF